The 5 T cell receptor beta chains reported below all come from one sample, sequenced in a study of blood T cell repertoires in COVID-19. Sequencing was performed with immunoSEQ multiplex PCR; in TCRdb, only in-frame clones are kept and a portion is missing. The sample has roughly 92,000 clones, almost 90% seen once. The sequencing input was peripheral blood. The receptor set was obtained from a woman aged 80 or older with active or convalescent COVID-19.

CDR3 residues: CASSPRRTGGGEKLFF. The CDR3 DNA reads as TGTGCCAGCAGCCCCCGCCGGACAGGGGGCGGTGAAAAACTGTTTTTT. J is TRBJ1-4 and V is TRBV9, with 11 bases aligning to TRBD1. Germline-derived CDR1 and CDR2 are SGDLS and YYNGEE. The CDR3 spans 16 residues. Trimming removed 4 bases from V and 7 bases from J; junction bases left unmatched: 9.

V usage is TRBV28 and J usage is TRBJ2-1, with D tentatively TRBD2 (6 bases). The germline CDR1 and CDR2 sequences are MDHEN and SYDVKM. The CDR3 contains 17 residues. Between the trimmed V and J ends, which lost 6 bases and 0 bases, there was a span of 18 bases. CDR3 bases: TGTGCCAGCAGACATTACCAGGGACTTAGCTCCTACAATGAGCAGTTCTTC. Protein product: CASRHYQGLSSYNEQFF. Variable domain in full (rest from reference TRBV28 and TRBJ2-1): DVKVTQSSRYLVKRTGEKVFLECVQDMDHENMFWYRQDPGLGLRLIYFSYDVKMKEKGDIPEGYSVSREKKERFSLILESASTNQTSMYLCASRHYQGLSSYNEQFFGPGTRLTVL.

This clone was counted once. The chain carries TRBV6-5 and TRBJ2-7, with D perhaps TRBD2 (6 bases). Trimming took 6 bases from V and 0 from J, leaving 15 bases between them. Germline V gives CDR1 MNHEY, CDR2 SVGAGI. There are 15 residues in the CDR3. The CDR3 here is CASRSGYGNSYEQYF. The CDR3 DNA is TGTGCCAGCAGGAGCGGGTACGGGAACTCCTACGAGCAGTACTTC.

The rearrangement links TRBV5-1 to TRBJ2-3; possibly TRBD2 for D (6 bases). The CDR3 has 14 residues. Deletions cut 2 bases from V and 1 base from J, with 8 bases between. From germline, CDR1 is SGHRS and CDR2 YFSETQ. This CDR3 is CASSFTGGTDTQYF. CDR3 coding DNA: TGCGCCAGCAGCTTTACGGGGGGCACAGATACGCAGTATTTT.

The chain is built from TRBV6-2 or TRBV6-3 and TRBJ2-3; 12 nucleotides agree with TRBD2. J lost 6 bases, V lost 2 bases, and 6 bases had no gene match. The CDR3 runs to 16 residues. The V gene's germline CDR1 is MNHEY and CDR2 SVGEGT. CDR3 residues: CASSYGTSGRWDTQYF. The DNA of the CDR3 is TGTGCCAGCAGTTACGGCACTAGCGGGAGGTGGGATACGCAGTATTTT.